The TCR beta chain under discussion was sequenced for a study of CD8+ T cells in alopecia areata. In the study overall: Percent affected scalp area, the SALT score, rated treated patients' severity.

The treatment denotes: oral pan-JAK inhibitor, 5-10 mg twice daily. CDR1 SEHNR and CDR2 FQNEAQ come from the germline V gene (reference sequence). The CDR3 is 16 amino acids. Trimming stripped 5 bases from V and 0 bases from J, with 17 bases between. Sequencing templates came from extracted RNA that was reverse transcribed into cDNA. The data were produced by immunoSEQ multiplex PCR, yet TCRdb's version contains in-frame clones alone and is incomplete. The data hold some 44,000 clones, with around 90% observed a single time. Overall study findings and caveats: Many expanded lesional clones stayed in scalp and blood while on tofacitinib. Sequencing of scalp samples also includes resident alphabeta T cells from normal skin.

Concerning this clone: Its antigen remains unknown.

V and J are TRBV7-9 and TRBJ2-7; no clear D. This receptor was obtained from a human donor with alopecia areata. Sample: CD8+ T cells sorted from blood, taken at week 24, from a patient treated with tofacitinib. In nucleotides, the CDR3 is TGTGCCAGCAGCCCGGCCCAAGGGCCACTCTCCTACGAGCAGTACTTC. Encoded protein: CASSPAQGPLSYEQYF.